Each of the 2 T cell receptor beta chains below was sequenced from the same sample in a study of blood T cell repertoires in COVID-19. Measured with immunoSEQ multiplex PCR; TCRdb has only the in-frame clones, and not every one. The table records some 500,000 clones, roughly nine tenths of them present only once. The specimen was peripheral blood. The source is a woman between 50 and 59 years old with COVID-19, enrolled during active disease.

Regarding this clone: One end of the junction varies from germline; a read error may be responsible. The same CDR3 can be traced to other DNA sequences in this sample. The chain links TRBV24-1 to TRBJ1-1; maybe TRBD1 (6 bases). Germline V gene lookup returns CDR1 KGHDR and CDR2 SFDVKD. The CDR3 extends over 18 amino acids. The CDR3 coding sequence is TGTGCCACTAGTGATTTTTTTCGGGACACCCAAACGAACACTGAAGCTTTCTTT. The encoded protein is CATSDFFRDTQTNTEAFF.

V is TRBV11-1 and J is TRBJ2-7; the match to TRBD1 covers 9 bases. With V trimmed by 5 bases and J by 5 bases, 10 bases remained unmatched. The CDR3 runs 15 residues. Germline V gives CDR1 SGHAT, CDR2 FQDESV (reference sequence). The CDR3 region has the DNA TGTGCCAGCAGCCCAGGAGGGGACAGGGTCGACGAGCAGTACTTC. It codes for CASSPGGDRVDEQYF.